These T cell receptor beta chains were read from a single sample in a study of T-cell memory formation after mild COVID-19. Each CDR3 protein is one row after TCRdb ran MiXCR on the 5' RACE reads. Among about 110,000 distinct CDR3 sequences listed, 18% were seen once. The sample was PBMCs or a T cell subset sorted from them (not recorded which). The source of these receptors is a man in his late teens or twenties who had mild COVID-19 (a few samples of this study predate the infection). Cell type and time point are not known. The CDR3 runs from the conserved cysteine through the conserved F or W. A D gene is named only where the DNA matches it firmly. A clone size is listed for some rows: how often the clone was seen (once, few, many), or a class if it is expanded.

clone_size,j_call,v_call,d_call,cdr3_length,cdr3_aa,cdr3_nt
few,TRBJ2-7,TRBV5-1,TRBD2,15,CASSWDSGGSYEQYF,TGCGCCAGCAGCTGGGATAGCGGGGGCAGCTACGAGCAGTACTTC
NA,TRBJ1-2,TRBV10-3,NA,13,CAISETTGFGYTF,TGTGCCATCAGTGAAACCACAGGGTTTGGCTACACCTTC
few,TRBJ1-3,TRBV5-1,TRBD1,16,CASSFDRGNSGNTIYF,TGCGCCAGCAGCTTCGACAGGGGGAACTCTGGAAACACCATATATTTT
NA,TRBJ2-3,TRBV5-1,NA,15,CASIPGSSGTDTQYF,TGCGCCAGCATTCCGGGGTCCTCGGGCACAGATACGCAGTATTTT
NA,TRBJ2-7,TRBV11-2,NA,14,CASSLEYGGSEQYF,TGTGCCAGCAGCTTAGAGTATGGGGGAAGCGAGCAGTACTTC
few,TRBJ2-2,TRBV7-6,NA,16,CASSLAAQRNTGELFF,TGTGCCAGCAGCTTAGCGGCCCAGAGAAACACCGGGGAGCTGTTTTTT
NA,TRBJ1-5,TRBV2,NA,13,CASSPLERQPQHF,TGTGCCAGCAGTCCCCTTGAGCGTCAGCCCCAGCATTTT
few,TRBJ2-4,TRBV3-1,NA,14,CASSPSTGLNIQYF,TGTGCCAGCAGCCCGAGTACAGGGCTGAACATTCAGTACTTC
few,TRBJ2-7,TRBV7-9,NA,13,CASSPDGSYEQYF,TGTGCCAGCAGCCCGGACGGATCCTACGAGCAGTACTTC
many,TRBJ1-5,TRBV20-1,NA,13,CSASGAQGQPQHF,TGCAGTGCTAGCGGGGCCCAGGGTCAGCCCCAGCATTTT
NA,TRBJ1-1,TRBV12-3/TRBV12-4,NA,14,CASSYGERGTEAFF,TGTGCCAGCAGTTACGGGGAAAGGGGGACTGAAGCTTTCTTT
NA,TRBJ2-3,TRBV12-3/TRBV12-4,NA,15,CDSSFRGGGTDTQYF,TGTGACAGCAGTTTCAGGGGGGGCGGCACAGATACGCAGTATTTT
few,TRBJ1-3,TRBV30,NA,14,CAWTALSSGNTIYF,TGTGCCTGGACAGCCTTGAGCTCTGGAAACACCATATATTTT
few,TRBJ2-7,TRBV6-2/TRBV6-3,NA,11,CASSRAGEQYF,TGTGCCAGCAGTCGAGCGGGCGAGCAGTACTTC